This is a list of T cell receptor beta chains from one sample in a study of graft-versus-host responses after intestinal transplantation. TCRdb's copy holds only in-frame clones and misses some; the assay was immunoSEQ multiplex PCR. The sample has fewer than 110,000 clones; around 90% are singletons. Their antigens remain unidentified. The input for sequencing was unstimulated CD4+ T cells sorted from spleen or lymph node cells, taken before transplant. The receptor set was obtained from a human donor who was the organ donor for an intestinal transplant. The CDR3 runs from the conserved cysteine through the conserved F or W.

length: 16; V: TRBV7-9; CDR3: CASSLAGRGQNTEAFF
length: 15; V: TRBV9; CDR3: CASSPLGGLYNEQFF
length: 13; V: TRBV19; CDR3: CASHSGGGTEAFF
length: 14; V: TRBV7-2; CDR3: CASSLQGAKNIQYF
length: 16; V: TRBV7-8; CDR3: CASSLQTVSSGNTIYF
length: 15; V: TRBV7-9; CDR3: CASSWGTRSTDTQYF
length: 14; V: TRBV5-1; CDR3: CASSLGAVYNEQFF
length: 15; V: TRBV7-8; CDR3: CASSLRTSGNGELFF
length: 11; V: TRBV2; CDR3: CASGYYNEQFF
length: 15; V: TRBV9; CDR3: CASSVRTGRTDTQYF
length: 13; V: TRBV4-2; CDR3: CASSQRVNTEAFF
length: 14; V: TRBV7-9; CDR3: CASSKGQGVYGYTF
length: 16; V: TRBV5-1; CDR3: CASSPLAGGRNNEQFF
length: 14; V: TRBV6-1; CDR3: CASSEVGGRTEAFF
length: 16; V: TRBV10-3; CDR3: CATRDARRDLTGELFF
length: 14; V: TRBV18; CDR3: CASSHPGQSNEQYF
length: 15; V: TRBV6-5; CDR3: CASSYFEGQTDTQYF
length: 12; V: TRBV5-1; CDR3: CASSPGGDGYTF
length: 13; V: TRBV30; CDR3: CAWSFGGMETQYF
length: 12; V: TRBV7-2; CDR3: CASSDRDTEAFF
length: 13; V: TRBV15; CDR3: CATSSGIFGEQYF
length: 14; V: TRBV10-1; CDR3: CASRSGGSAPEAFF
length: 16; V: TRBV2; CDR3: CASSDGLAGNSYEQYF
length: 13; V: TRBV19; CDR3: CASSIAGTGELFF
length: 15; V: TRBV7-9; CDR3: CASSLRQGGSYGYTF
length: 12; V: TRBV6-5; CDR3: CASSPQIETQYF
length: 16; V: TRBV18; CDR3: CASSPPVPGGNTEAFF
length: 13; V: TRBV10-3; CDR3: CAISYLGNTEAFF
length: 13; V: TRBV6-5; CDR3: CASRQGRDSPLHF
length: 16; V: TRBV27; CDR3: CASVSIRDRGRTEAFF
length: 16; V: TRBV5-1; CDR3: CASSFGQGVTNEKLFF
length: 15; V: TRBV10-3; CDR3: CAIRSSWPGSDTQYF
length: 13; V: TRBV2; CDR3: CASSRRVNYEQYF
length: 12; V: TRBV5-1; CDR3: CASSLEQETQYF
length: 14; V: TRBV6-6; CDR3: CASRTGTANTEAFF
length: 18; V: TRBV5-5; CDR3: CASGRSGGLSSGANVLTF
length: 15; V: TRBV5-1; CDR3: CASSIGVSGWAEAFF
length: 13; V: TRBV5-5; CDR3: CASSLERGYEQYF
length: 16; V: TRBV7-3; CDR3: CASSLAGGALTGELFF
length: 14; V: TRBV28; CDR3: CASSWSGVRETQYF
length: 11; V: TRBV6-1; CDR3: CASRGQGVYTF
length: 15; V: TRBV6-1; CDR3: CASSERGQPNQPQHF
length: 14; V: TRBV6-1; CDR3: CASSGTGQVYGYTF
length: 21; V: TRBV9; CDR3: CASSEGPGGAGYGSGANVLTF
length: 16; V: TRBV27; CDR3: CASSFRQGWSTGELFF
length: 11; V: TRBV6-6; CDR3: CASSERRGYTF
length: 14; V: TRBV19; CDR3: CASSPQDRKGGYTF
length: 12; V: TRBV7-9; CDR3: CASSKAPQEQYF
length: 13; V: TRBV7-7; CDR3: CASSSGLSYGYTF
length: 16; V: TRBV18; CDR3: CASSSRTAGDWTEAFF